One and the same sample provided the 7 T cell receptor beta chains below, sequenced in a study of shared clonotypes between healthy human individuals. Only in-frame clones appear in the TCRdb table, and some are missing; sequencing was by immunoSEQ multiplex PCR. The sample yields 850,000 to 1,200,000 clones, around 74% seen once. The sample taken for sequencing was memory CD4+ T cells sorted from blood. As for subset: CD45RA-negative fraction. These receptors were collected from a man in his late teens or twenties in good health.

The V gene is TRBV2, the J gene TRBJ2-7; 8 bases align to TRBD1. CDR1 and CDR2 (germline): SNHLY, FYNNEI. The CDR3 runs to 12 residues. Trimming at V came to 3 bases and at J to 6 bases, leaving 1 base not matched to a gene. CDR3 in DNA: TGTGCCAGCAGTGACAGGGGGCGCGAGCAGTACTTC. It encodes CASSDRGREQYF. The full variable domain, in which reference TRBV2 and TRBJ2-7 provide the parts outside the CDR3, is EPEVTQTPSHQVTQMGQEVILRCVPISNHLYFYWYRQILGQKVEFLVSFYNNEISEKSEIFDDQFSVERPDGSNFTLKIRSTKLEDSAMYFCASSDRGREQYFGPGTRLTVT.

The J gene is TRBJ2-1, the V gene TRBV9; perhaps D is TRBD1 or TRBD2 (5 bases each). The V end was cut by 1 base, the J end by 4 bases, with 18 bases between. Germline CDR1 and CDR2: SGDLS and YYNGEE. CDR3 length equals 17 residues. CDR3 coding DNA: TGTGCCAGCAGCGTATCCCCCGGGCAGGGAGTTTACAATGAGCAGTTCTTC. Translating it yields CASSVSPGQGVYNEQFF.

This clone was seen once. V and J are TRBV5-4 and TRBJ2-3; perhaps TRBD2 as D (6 bases). This CDR3 has 16 amino acids. Trimming pared 6 bases from V and 1 base from J, leaving 18 bases between. Germline lookup yields CDR1 SGHNT and CDR2 YYREEE (reference sequence). The DNA for the CDR3 is TGTGCCAGCACCCCCTTTGTGGCTAGCGGCACAGATACGCAGTATTTT. Translating it yields CASTPFVASGTDTQYF.

In this sample, this clone turned up a few times. The CDR3 coding sequence is TGTGCCAGCAGCTTAAGTGGAGGGTCGCAAGAGACCCAGTACTTC. Protein sequence: CASSLSGGSQETQYF. The chain uses TRBV7-9 and TRBJ2-5; tentatively, D is TRBD2 (6 bases). This CDR3 is 15 amino acids long. In germline, CDR1 is SEHNR, CDR2 FQNEAQ (reference sequence). Trimming pared 2 bases from V and 2 bases from J, leaving 12 bases between.

This clone has ten or more counts. V and J are TRBV4-3 and TRBJ1-1, with D unresolved. Germline V gene lookup returns CDR1 LGHNA and CDR2 YSLEER. Trimming cost V 0 bases and J 5 bases, with 10 bases left between them. The CDR3 runs 14 residues. CDR3 sequence: CASSQDLVMTEAFF. The DNA for the CDR3 is TGCGCCAGCAGCCAAGATTTGGTCATGACTGAAGCTTTCTTT.

The chain joins TRBV19 to TRBJ1-2; D is unresolved. The CDR3 totals 11 residues. V was shortened by 3 bases and J by 6 bases, with 5 bases between the two germline ends. Germline values: CDR1 LNHDA, CDR2 SQIVND (reference sequence). For the CDR3, the DNA is TGTGCCAGTAGTATTAGGAATGGCTACACCTTC. Its protein product is CASSIRNGYTF.

V usage is TRBV5-6 and J usage is TRBJ2-5; D possibly matches TRBD1 or TRBD2 (6 bases each). CDR1 SGHDT and CDR2 YYEEEE come from the germline V gene. The CDR3 sequence is 14 residues long. Deletions cut 0 bases from V and 7 bases from J, with 13 bases between. CDR3 loop: CASSLAGGPPTQYF. DNA of the CDR3: TGTGCCAGCAGCTTGGCTGGGGGGCCCCCGACCCAGTACTTC.